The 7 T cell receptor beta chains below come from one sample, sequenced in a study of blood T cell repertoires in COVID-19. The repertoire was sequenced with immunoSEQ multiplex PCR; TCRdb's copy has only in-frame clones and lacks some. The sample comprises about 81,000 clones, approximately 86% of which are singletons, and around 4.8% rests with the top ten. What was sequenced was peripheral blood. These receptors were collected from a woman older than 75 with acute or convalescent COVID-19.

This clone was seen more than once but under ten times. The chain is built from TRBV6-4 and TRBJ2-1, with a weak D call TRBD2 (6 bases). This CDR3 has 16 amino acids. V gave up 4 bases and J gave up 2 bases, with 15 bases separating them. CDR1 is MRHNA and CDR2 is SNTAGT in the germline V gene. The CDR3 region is CASSAASGRTYNEQFF. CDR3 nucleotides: TGTGCCAGCAGTGCAGCGAGCGGGCGAACCTACAATGAGCAGTTCTTC.

CDR3 coding DNA: TGTGCCAGCAGCCTTAGTCCCACGGGACAGGGGGGGAGGAAGACCCAGTACTTC. It translates to CASSLSPTGQGGRKTQYF. The chain joins TRBV3-1 (or the pseudogene TRBV3-2) to TRBJ2-5; 11 bases are a match to TRBD1. Trimming removed 4 bases from V and 6 bases from J; junction bases left unmatched: 16. The germline gives CDR1 LGHDT, CDR2 YNNKEL (reference sequence). This CDR3 spans 18 amino acids.

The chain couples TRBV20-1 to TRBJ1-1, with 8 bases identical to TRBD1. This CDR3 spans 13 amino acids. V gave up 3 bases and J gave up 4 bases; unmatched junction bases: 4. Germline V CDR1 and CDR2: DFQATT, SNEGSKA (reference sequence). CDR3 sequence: CSASPQGGTEAFF. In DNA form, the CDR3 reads TGCAGTGCTAGTCCACAGGGGGGCACTGAAGCTTTCTTT.

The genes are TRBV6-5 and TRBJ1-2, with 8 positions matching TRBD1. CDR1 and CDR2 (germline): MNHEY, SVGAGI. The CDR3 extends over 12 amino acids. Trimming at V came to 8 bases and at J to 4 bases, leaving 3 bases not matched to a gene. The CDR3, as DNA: TGTGCCAGCGGACAGGGCGGCTATGGCTACACCTTC. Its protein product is CASGQGGYGYTF.

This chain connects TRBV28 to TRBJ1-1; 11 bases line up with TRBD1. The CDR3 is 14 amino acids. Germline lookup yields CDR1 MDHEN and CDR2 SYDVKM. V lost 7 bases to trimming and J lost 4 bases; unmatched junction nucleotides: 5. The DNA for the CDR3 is TGTGCCAGCACCACCGGGACAGGGGGCACTGAAGCTTTCTTT. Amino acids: CASTTGTGGTEAFF.

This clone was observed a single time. DNA of the CDR3: TGTGCCAGCAGCCCCGGGAGCCCGGTTGGCTACACCTTC. Translation: CASSPGSPVGYTF. J is TRBJ1-2 and V is TRBV3-1 (or the pseudogene TRBV3-2); D call uncertain. CDR3 length: 13 amino acids. Germline-derived CDR1 and CDR2 are LGHDT and YNNKEL (reference sequence). V was trimmed by 4 bases and J by 7 bases, leaving 13 bases between them.

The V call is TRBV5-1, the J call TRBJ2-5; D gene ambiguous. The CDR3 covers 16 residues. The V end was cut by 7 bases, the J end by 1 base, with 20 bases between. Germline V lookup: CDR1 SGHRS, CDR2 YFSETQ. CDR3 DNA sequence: TGCGCCAGCTCTTCCTTCCAGACTGGAGTCCAAGAGACCCAGTACTTC. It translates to CASSSFQTGVQETQYF.